This T cell receptor (beta chain) was captured by sequencing in a study of blood T cell repertoires in COVID-19. About the research overall: The cDNA or gDNA used as material had been derived from T cells, B-cell-depleted T cells, or PBMCs.

Cohort 3 recovery required two negative PCRs, clearance, or symptom resolution. Unmatched junction bases numbered 0, after V lost 4 bases and J lost 3 bases. Per germline, CDR1 LGHDT and CDR2 YNNKEL (reference sequence). The CDR3 runs to 13 residues. The protocol was immunoSEQ multiplex PCR, while the TCRdb copy is restricted to in-frame clones and leaves out a portion. The sample carries 310,000 or so clones, around 90% recorded once. The gene calls are TRBV3-1 (or the pseudogene TRBV3-2) and TRBJ2-1; 7 bases are shared with TRBD2. Sample: PBMCs or T cells enriched from blood (not recorded which). The receptor's source is a woman aged 25 to 39 who had recovered from COVID-19. In DNA, the CDR3 is TGTGCCAGCAGCCGCGGGGGCTACAATGAGCAGTTCTTC. Its protein is CASSRGGYNEQFF.